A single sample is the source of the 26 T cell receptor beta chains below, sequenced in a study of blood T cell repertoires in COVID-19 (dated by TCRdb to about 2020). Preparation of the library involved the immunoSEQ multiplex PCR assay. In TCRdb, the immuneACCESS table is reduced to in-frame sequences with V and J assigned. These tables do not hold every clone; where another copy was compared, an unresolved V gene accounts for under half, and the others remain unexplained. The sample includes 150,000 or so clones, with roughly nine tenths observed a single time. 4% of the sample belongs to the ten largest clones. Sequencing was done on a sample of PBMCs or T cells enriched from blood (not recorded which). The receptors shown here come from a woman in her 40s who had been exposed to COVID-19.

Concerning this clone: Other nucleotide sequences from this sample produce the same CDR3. This chain's CDR3 is CATSRDPGSNQPQHF. Written as DNA, the CDR3 is TGTGCCACCAGCAGAGATCCGGGAAGCAATCAGCCCCAGCATTTT. The V call is TRBV15, the J call TRBJ1-5; D remains unclear. Germline CDR1 is LNHNV and CDR2 is YYDKDF (reference sequence). Trimming pared 0 bases from V and 1 base from J, leaving 7 bases between. The CDR3 is 15 residues long.

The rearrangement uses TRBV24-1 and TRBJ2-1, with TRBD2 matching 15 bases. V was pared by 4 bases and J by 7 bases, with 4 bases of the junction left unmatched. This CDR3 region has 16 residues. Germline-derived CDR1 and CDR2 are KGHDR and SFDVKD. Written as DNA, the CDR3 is TGTGCCACCAGTGAGGGACTAGCGGGGGGAGGGAATGAGCAGTTCTTC. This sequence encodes CATSEGLAGGGNEQFF.

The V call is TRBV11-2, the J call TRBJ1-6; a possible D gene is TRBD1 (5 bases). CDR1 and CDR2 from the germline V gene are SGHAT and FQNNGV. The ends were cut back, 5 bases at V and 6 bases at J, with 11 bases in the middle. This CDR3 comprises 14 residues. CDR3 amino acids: CASSTRQTNSPLHF. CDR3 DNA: TGTGCCAGCAGCACCCGACAGACTAATTCACCCCTCCACTTT. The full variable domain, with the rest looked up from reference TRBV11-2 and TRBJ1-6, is EAGVAQSPRYKIIEKRQSVAFWCNPISGHATLYWYQQILGQGPKLLIQFQNNGVVDDSQLPKDRFSAERLKGVDSTLKIQPAKLEDSAVYLCASSTRQTNSPLHFGNGTRLTVT.

CDR3 loop: CASSVGGGDNQPQHF. In DNA form, the CDR3 reads TGTGCCAGCAGCGTAGGAGGAGGTGACAATCAGCCCCAGCATTTT. The chain recombines TRBV9 with TRBJ1-5; no firm D call. CDR1 is SGDLS, CDR2 YYNGEE, per germline. This CDR3 comprises 15 residues. The V end lost 0 bases, the J end lost 3 bases, and 10 bases lay between the germline ends.

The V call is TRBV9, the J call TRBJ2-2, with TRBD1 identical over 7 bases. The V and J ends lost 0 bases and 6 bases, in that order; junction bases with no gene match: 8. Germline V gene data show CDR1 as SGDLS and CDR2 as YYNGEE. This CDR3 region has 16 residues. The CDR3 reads CASSVEGAGGSGELFF. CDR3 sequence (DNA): TGTGCCAGCAGCGTAGAAGGGGCAGGGGGTTCCGGGGAGCTGTTTTTT.

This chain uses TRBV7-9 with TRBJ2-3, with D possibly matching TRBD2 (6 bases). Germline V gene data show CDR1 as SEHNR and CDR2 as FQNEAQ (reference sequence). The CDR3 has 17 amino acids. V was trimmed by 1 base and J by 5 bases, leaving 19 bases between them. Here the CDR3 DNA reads TGTGCCAGCAGCTTAGATACCAGCGGGTTGGTTGGAGATACGCAGTATTTT. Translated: CASSLDTSGLVGDTQYF.

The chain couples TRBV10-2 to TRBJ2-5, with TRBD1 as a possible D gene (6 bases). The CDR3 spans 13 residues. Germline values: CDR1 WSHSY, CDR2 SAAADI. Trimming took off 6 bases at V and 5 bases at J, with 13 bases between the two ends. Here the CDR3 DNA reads TGCGCCAGCAGGTGGGGGCCTAGGGAGACCCAGTACTTC. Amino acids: CASRWGPRETQYF.

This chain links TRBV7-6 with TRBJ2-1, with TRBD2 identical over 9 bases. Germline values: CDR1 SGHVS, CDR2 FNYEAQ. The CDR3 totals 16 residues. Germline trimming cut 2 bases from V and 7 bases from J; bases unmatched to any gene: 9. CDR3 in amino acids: CASSLRRGGHINEQFF. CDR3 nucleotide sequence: TGTGCCAGCAGCTTACGGCGGGGGGGCCATATAAATGAGCAGTTCTTC.

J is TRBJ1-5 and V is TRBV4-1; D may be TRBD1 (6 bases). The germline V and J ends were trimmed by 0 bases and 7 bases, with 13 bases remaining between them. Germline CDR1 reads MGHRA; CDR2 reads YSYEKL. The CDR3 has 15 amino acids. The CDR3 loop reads CASSQEAGAGQPQHF. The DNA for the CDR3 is TGCGCCAGCAGCCAAGAGGCAGGGGCAGGGCAGCCCCAGCATTTT.

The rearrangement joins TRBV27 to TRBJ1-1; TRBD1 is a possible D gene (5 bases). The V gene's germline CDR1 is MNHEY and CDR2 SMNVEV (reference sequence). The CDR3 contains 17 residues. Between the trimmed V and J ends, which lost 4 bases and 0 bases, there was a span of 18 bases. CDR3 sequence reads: CASSSRDSTSMNTEAFF. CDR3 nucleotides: TGTGCCAGCAGTTCCCGAGACAGCACGAGTATGAACACTGAAGCTTTCTTT.

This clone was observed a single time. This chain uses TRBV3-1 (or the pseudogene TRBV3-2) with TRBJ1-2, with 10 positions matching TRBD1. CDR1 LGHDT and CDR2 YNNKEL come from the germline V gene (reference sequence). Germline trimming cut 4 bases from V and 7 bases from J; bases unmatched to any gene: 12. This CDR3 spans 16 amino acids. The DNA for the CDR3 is TGTGCCAGCAGCCTCCTAAGGCTGACAGGGGGCTTTGGCTACACCTTC. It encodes CASSLLRLTGGFGYTF.

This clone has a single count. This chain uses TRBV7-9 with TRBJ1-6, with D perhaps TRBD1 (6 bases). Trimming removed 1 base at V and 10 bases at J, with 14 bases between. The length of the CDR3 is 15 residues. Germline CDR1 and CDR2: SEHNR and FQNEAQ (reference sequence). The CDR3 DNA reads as TGTGCCAGCAGCTTAGAAGGCAGGGGTGGCTCACCCCTCCACTTT. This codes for CASSLEGRGGSPLHF.

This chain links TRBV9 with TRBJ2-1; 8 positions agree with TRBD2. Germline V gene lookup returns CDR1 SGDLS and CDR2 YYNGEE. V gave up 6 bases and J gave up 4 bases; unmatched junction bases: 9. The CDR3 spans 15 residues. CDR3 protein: CASTLTSGAYNEQFF. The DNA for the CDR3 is TGTGCCAGCACCTTAACTAGCGGAGCGTACAATGAGCAGTTCTTC. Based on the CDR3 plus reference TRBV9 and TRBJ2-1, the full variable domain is DSGVTQTPKHLITATGQRVTLRCSPRSGDLSVYWYQQSLDQGLQFLIQYYNGEERAKGNILERFSAQQFPDLHSELNLSSLELGDSALYFCASTLTSGAYNEQFFGPGTRLTVL.

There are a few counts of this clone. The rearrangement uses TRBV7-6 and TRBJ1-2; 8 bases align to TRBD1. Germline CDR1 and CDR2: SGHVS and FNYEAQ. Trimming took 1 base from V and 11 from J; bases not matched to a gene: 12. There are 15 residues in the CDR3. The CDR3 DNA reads TGTGCCAGCAGCTTAGGTGACAGGGGTATGGCCCCTTACACCTTC. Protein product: CASSLGDRGMAPYTF.

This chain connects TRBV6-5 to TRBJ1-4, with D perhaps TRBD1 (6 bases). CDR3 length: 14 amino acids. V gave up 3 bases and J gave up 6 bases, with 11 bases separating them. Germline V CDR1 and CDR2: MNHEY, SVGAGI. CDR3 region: CASSYRRGDEKLFF. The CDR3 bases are TGTGCCAGCAGTTATCGCAGGGGCGATGAAAAACTGTTTTTT.

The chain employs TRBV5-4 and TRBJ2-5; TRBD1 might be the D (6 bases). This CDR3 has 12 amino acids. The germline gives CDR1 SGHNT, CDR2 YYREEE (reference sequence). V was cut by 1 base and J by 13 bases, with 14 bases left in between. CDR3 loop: CASSLPGTPMYF. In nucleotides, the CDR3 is TGTGCCAGCAGCTTGCCTGGGACACCCATGTACTTC.

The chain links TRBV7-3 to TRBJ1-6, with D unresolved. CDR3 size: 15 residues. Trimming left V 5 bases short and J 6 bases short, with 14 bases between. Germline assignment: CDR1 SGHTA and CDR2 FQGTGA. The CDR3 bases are TGTGCCAGCAGCCTCTCCGGGGTCTCTAATTCACCCCTCCACTTT. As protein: CASSLSGVSNSPLHF.

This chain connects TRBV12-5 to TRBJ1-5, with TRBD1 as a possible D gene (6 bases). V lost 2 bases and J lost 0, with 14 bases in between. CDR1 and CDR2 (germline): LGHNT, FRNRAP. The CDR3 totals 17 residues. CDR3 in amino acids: CASGLITGSYSNQPQHF. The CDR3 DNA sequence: TGTGCTAGTGGTTTGATTACAGGGTCCTATAGCAATCAGCCCCAGCATTTT.

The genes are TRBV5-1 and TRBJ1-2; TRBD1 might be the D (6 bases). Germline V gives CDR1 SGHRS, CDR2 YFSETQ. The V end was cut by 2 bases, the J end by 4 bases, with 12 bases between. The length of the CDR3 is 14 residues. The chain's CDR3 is CASSLRTAIYGYTF. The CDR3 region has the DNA TGCGCCAGCAGCTTAAGGACAGCCATCTATGGCTACACCTTC.

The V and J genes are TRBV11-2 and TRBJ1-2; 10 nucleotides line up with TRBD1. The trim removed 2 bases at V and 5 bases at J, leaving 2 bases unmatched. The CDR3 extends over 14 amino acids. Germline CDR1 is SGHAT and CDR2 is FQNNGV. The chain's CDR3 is CASSLRGQGYGYTF. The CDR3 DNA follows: TGTGCCAGCAGCTTAAGGGGACAGGGGTATGGCTACACCTTC.

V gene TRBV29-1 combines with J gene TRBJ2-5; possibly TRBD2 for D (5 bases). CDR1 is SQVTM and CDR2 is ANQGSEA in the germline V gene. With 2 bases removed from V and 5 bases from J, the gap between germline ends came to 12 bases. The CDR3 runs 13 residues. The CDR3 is CSVEYGNVETQYF. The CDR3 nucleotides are TGCAGCGTTGAATACGGGAATGTGGAGACCCAGTACTTC.

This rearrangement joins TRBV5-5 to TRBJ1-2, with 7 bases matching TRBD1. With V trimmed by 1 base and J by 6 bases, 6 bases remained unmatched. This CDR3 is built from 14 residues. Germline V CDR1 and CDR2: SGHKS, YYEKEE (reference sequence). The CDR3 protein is CASSLWDSVNGYTF. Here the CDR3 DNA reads TGTGCCAGCAGCTTGTGGGACAGTGTAAATGGCTACACCTTC.

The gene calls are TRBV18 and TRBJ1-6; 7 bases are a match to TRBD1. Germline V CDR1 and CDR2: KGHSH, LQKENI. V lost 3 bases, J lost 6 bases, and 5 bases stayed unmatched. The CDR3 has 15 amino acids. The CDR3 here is CASSPQGDFNSPLHF. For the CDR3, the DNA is TGTGCCAGCTCACCTCAGGGGGATTTTAATTCACCCCTCCACTTT.

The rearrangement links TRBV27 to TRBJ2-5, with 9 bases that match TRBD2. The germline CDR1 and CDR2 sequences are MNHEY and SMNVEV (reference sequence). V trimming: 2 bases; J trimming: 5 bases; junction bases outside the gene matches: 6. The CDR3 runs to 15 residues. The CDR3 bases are TGTGCCAGCAGTTTAGTAGCGGGAGTTAGGGAGACCCAGTACTTC. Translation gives CASSLVAGVRETQYF.

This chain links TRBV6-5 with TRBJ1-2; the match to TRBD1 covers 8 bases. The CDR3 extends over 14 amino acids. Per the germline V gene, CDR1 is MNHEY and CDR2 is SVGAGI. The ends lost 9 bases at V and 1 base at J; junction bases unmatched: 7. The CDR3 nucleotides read TGTGCCAGTGAAGAGACAGGGGATAACTATGGCTACACCTTC. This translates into CASEETGDNYGYTF.

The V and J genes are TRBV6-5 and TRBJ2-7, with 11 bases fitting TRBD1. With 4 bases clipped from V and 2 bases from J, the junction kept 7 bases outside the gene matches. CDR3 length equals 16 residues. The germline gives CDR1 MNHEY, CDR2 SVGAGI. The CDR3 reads CASSSRTGGMPYEQYF. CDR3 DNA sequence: TGTGCCAGCAGTTCTAGGACAGGGGGCATGCCCTACGAGCAGTACTTC.